A selection of T cell receptor beta chains follows, all from one sample in a study of blood T cell repertoires in COVID-19. Generated by immunoSEQ multiplex PCR, the TCRdb table keeps only in-frame clones and is missing some. The sample lists tens of thousands of clones; about 86% were seen once. Sequencing input: peripheral blood. All receptors come from a man aged 55 to 70 with acute or convalescent COVID-19. The CDR3 runs from the conserved cysteine through the conserved F or W. D genes are given only for firm matches.

TRBJ2-7 13 TRBD1 TRBV7-3 CASSPSPGGEQYF
TRBJ2-7 13 . TRBV10-3 CAISVEGSYEQYF
TRBJ1-2 13 TRBD1 TRBV27 CASSQTGNYGYTF
TRBJ2-7 14 . TRBV7-6 CASSTRQSPYEQYF
TRBJ2-6 19 TRBD1 TRBV28 CASSSGQGVFGSGANVLTF
TRBJ1-1 15 . TRBV7-2 CASSPFGGRNTEAFF
TRBJ1-1 13 TRBD1 TRBV18 CASSGDRNTEAFF
TRBJ2-5 19 TRBD2 TRBV3-1/TRBV3-2 CASSQDPAGELMLKETQYF
TRBJ2-2 16 TRBD2 TRBV2 CASRTPGRGGLGELFF
TRBJ2-5 13 . TRBV7-9 CASSLSGQETQYF
TRBJ2-1 12 . TRBV2 CAREKQGSEQFF
TRBJ2-1 16 TRBD2 TRBV24-1 CATDQGGLAGGHEQFF
TRBJ2-1 20 TRBD2 TRBV6-6 CASSPHWTSERGVSYNEQFF
TRBJ1-2 13 . TRBV10-2 CASSEMRNYGYTF
TRBJ2-1 17 TRBD2 TRBV28 CASSFRGAGVRRNEQFF
TRBJ2-3 15 TRBD1 TRBV13 CASSLGDRAADTQYF
TRBJ1-6 16 . TRBV5-4 CASSPGSSSYNSPLHF
TRBJ2-7 16 TRBD2 TRBV4-2 CASSQDLAGGPGEQYF
TRBJ1-3 16 TRBD1 TRBV19 CASSIGTGATGNTIYF
TRBJ2-2 14 TRBD2 TRBV29-1 CSVAPGGNTGELFF
TRBJ2-5 15 . TRBV11-2 CASSPTQGGRETQYF
TRBJ1-5 15 . TRBV7-9 CASSESPGANQPQHF
TRBJ2-2 18 TRBD1 TRBV18 CASSPQPPGQGVTGELFF
TRBJ1-3 18 TRBD1 TRBV19 CASSFPPGTVRSGNTIYF
TRBJ2-7 14 TRBD2 TRBV5-4 CASSLGGRNYEQYF
TRBJ2-7 15 TRBD1 TRBV5-6 CASSLQQGANSEQYF
TRBJ1-1 15 . TRBV27 CASSPTTAPRTEAFF
TRBJ2-5 13 TRBD1 TRBV10-1 CASSDRGSETQYF
TRBJ1-6 15 TRBD1 TRBV6-5 CASSLRDSPNSPLHF
TRBJ2-7 13 . TRBV1 CTSSPQQGREQYF
TRBJ1-1 14 . TRBV10-2 CASSENPGNTEAFF
TRBJ2-7 17 TRBD1 TRBV4-1 CASSQPIRQGRDYEQYF